Below are 15 T cell receptor beta chains sequenced from a single sample in a study of Graves' ophthalmopathy and Graves' hyperthyroidism. Researchers took RNA transcripts and amplified TCR beta CDR3 regions from them. In the first round, RT-PCR was carried out with HTBI primers, and a multiplex PCR formed the second round. One entry per CDR3 protein results from TCRdb running MiXCR on the multiplex PCR reads. Found here are some 1.1 million distinct CDR3 sequences, around a third of them singletons; the top ten hold 11%. The specimen was peripheral blood or thyroid tissue (not recorded which). The source of these receptors is an adult man with Graves' hyperthyroidism.

The chain joins TRBV28 to TRBJ2-2; 7 bases line up with TRBD2. The CDR3 runs to 17 residues. Unmatched junction bases numbered 10, after V lost 6 bases and J lost 0 bases. Germline assignment: CDR1 MDHEN and CDR2 SYDVKM. CDR3 in DNA: TGTGCCAGCAGCTTGGGGGGAGGGACCGCGAACACCGGGGAGCTGTTTTTT. Its protein product is CASSLGGGTANTGELFF.

This clonotype was counted at least ten times. V is TRBV24-1 and J is TRBJ1-2, with D perhaps matching TRBD1 (6 bases). V gave up 1 base and J gave up 5 bases, with 16 bases separating them. This CDR3 is built from 16 residues. Germline V gives CDR1 KGHDR, CDR2 SFDVKD. CDR3 sequence (DNA): TGTGCCACCAGTGATTTCCGCACGGACAGCGGGTATGGCTACACCTTC. Translated, it gives CATSDFRTDSGYGYTF.

In its sample, this clonotype was seen many times. This chain joins TRBV29-1 and TRBJ1-2; TRBD1 matches 7 bases. The CDR3 spans 12 residues. V shed 7 bases, J shed 7 bases, and the junction held 9 bases outside the gene matches. Germline CDR1 reads SQVTM; CDR2 reads ANQGSEA. For the CDR3, the DNA is TGCAGCGATACGACAGGGTCGGTTGGCTACACCTTC. This translates into CSDTTGSVGYTF.

The table lists this clonotype with many counts. This chain connects TRBV7-2 to TRBJ1-6, with D unresolved. CDR1 and CDR2 (germline): SGHTA, FQGNSA. Trimming took 0 bases from V and 8 from J, leaving 14 bases between them. The CDR3 runs 16 residues. The CDR3 loop is CASSLAPAPRDSPLHF. The CDR3 nucleotides read TGTGCCAGCAGCTTAGCGCCAGCCCCTCGGGATTCACCCCTCCACTTT.

This CDR3 is CASRVTSGRGGETQYF. The DNA for the CDR3 is TGTGCCAGCCGTGTGACTAGCGGGAGAGGGGGAGAGACCCAGTACTTC. This chain uses TRBV2 with TRBJ2-5, with TRBD2 matching over 12 bases. CDR3 length: 16 residues. Germline CDR1 SNHLY, CDR2 FYNNEI. With V trimmed by 8 bases and J by 4 bases, 11 bases remained unmatched.

The sample holds many counts of this clonotype. J is TRBJ2-7 and V is TRBV20-1, with TRBD1 identical over 8 bases. This CDR3 is 13 amino acids long. V lost 3 bases to trimming and J lost 6 bases; unmatched junction nucleotides: 7. From germline, CDR1 is DFQATT and CDR2 SNEGSKA (reference sequence). This CDR3 reads CSASETGVGEQYF. The CDR3, as DNA: TGCAGTGCTAGCGAGACAGGGGTGGGCGAGCAGTACTTC.

This chain links TRBV12-3 or TRBV12-4 with TRBJ2-2, with 9 positions matching TRBD2. J lost 10 bases, V lost 3 bases, and 9 bases had no gene match. This CDR3 region has 15 residues. The chain's CDR3 is CASSFWRGGSAELFF. Here the CDR3 DNA reads TGTGCCAGCAGTTTTTGGCGGGGGGGTTCGGCGGAGCTGTTTTTT.

The chain joins TRBV9 to TRBJ2-7; tentative D call: TRBD1 (6 bases). V gave up 4 bases and J gave up 5 bases, with 22 bases separating them. This CDR3 region has 16 residues. From germline, CDR1 is SGDLS and CDR2 YYNGEE. The CDR3 here is CASSQDRVVAGDEQYF. As DNA, the CDR3 is TGTGCCAGCAGCCAAGATCGTGTTGTGGCAGGGGACGAGCAGTACTTC.

This clonotype was detected once. J is TRBJ1-6 and V is TRBV28; no definite D call. Germline CDR1 and CDR2: MDHEN and SYDVKM. The germline V and J ends were trimmed by 6 bases and 5 bases, with 14 bases remaining between them. The CDR3 has 15 residues. The CDR3, as DNA: TGTGCCAGCAGCCAGGTCATAGCCCATAATTCACCCCTCCACTTT. Encoded protein: CASSQVIAHNSPLHF.

V is TRBV25-1 and J is TRBJ1-2; 12 bases agree with TRBD1. The V gene end was trimmed by 6 bases and the J gene end by 1 base; junction bases not matched to a gene: 6. The CDR3 sequence is 16 residues long. Germline V gene lookup returns CDR1 MGHDK and CDR2 SYGVNS. This chain's CDR3 is CASRGQGAISNYGYTF. CDR3 nucleotide sequence: TGTGCCAGCAGGGGACAGGGGGCAATAAGTAACTATGGCTACACCTTC.

This chain joins TRBV14 and TRBJ1-6; D unclear. Germline V gene data show CDR1 as SGHDN and CDR2 as FVKESK. Trimming pared 3 bases from V and 7 bases from J, leaving 19 bases between. The CDR3 runs to 17 residues. The CDR3 DNA reads as TGTGCCAGCAGCCATCCTACTCCGGGGAAGGTGAATTCACCCCTCCACTTT. This codes for CASSHPTPGKVNSPLHF. The full variable domain, its missing parts supplied by reference TRBV14 and TRBJ1-6, is EAGVTQFPSHSVIEKGQTVTLRCDPISGHDNLYWYRRVMGKEIKFLLHFVKESKQDESGMPNNRFLAERTGGTYSTLKVQPAELEDSGVYFCASSHPTPGKVNSPLHFGNGTRLTVT.

This clonotype was detected only a few times. The rearrangement links TRBV6-5 to TRBJ1-3; 7 bases agree with TRBD1. The CDR3 spans 15 residues. Germline CDR1 is MNHEY and CDR2 is SVGAGI. The junction had 5 bases not matched to a gene; V was cut back by 2 bases and J by 4 bases. The CDR3, as DNA: TGTGCCAGCAGTTACACCGGGACAGAAGGAAACACCATATATTTT. Translating gives CASSYTGTEGNTIYF.

Comments on this clonotype: A much larger clone is a single base away; this may be a read error. The gene calls are TRBV7-9 and TRBJ2-5, with 7 positions matching TRBD1. The CDR3 length is 15 residues. After removal of 5 bases from V and 7 bases from J, the junction contained 13 bases not matched to a gene. CDR1 is SEHNR and CDR2 is FQNEAQ in the germline V gene (reference sequence). CDR3 protein: CASSPTTTGSATQYF. The CDR3 nucleotides are TGTGCCAGCAGCCCTACTACGACAGGGTCGGCGACCCAGTACTTC. Based on the CDR3 plus reference TRBV7-9 and TRBJ2-5, the full variable domain is DTGVSQNPRHKITKRGQNVTFRCDPISEHNRLYWYRQTLGQGPEFLTYFQNEAQLEKSRLLSDRFSAERPKGSFSTLEIQRTEQGDSAMYLCASSPTTTGSATQYFGPGTRLLVL.

The table lists this clonotype with many counts. The chain employs TRBV7-9 and TRBJ1-6; 7 bases are a match to TRBD1. V was clipped by 6 bases and J by 7 bases; unmatched bases: 6. Germline lookup yields CDR1 SEHNR and CDR2 FQNEAQ (reference sequence). This CDR3 has 14 amino acids. The CDR3 sequence: CASRKPGGNSPLHF. CDR3 nucleotides: TGTGCCAGCAGGAAGCCAGGGGGAAATTCACCCCTCCACTTT.

This clonotype was seen many times. The chain combines TRBV2 with TRBJ1-4, with 8 bases identical to TRBD1. CDR1 SNHLY and CDR2 FYNNEI come from the germline V gene. J lost 2 bases, V lost 3 bases, and 2 bases had no gene match. The CDR3 extends over 15 amino acids. The DNA of the CDR3 is TGTGCCAGCAGTGACCAGGGGGCCACTAATGAAAAACTGTTTTTT. Protein sequence: CASSDQGATNEKLFF.